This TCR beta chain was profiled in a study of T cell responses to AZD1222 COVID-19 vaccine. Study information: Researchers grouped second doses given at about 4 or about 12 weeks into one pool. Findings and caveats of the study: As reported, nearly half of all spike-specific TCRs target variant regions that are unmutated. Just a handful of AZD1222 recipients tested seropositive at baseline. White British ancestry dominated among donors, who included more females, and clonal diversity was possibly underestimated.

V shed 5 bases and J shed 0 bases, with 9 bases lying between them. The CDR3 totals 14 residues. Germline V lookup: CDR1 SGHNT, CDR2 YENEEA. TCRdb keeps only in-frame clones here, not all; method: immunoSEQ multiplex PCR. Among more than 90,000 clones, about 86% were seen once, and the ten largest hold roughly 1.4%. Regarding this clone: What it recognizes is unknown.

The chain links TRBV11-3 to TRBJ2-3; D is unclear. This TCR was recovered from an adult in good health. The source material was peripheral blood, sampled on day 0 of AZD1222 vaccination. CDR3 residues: CASSEVSSTDTQYF. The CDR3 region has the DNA TGTGCCAGCAGCGAAGTATCTAGCACAGATACGCAGTATTTT.